The 32 T cell receptor beta chains listed next were all sequenced from one sample in a study of post-analysis software for immune sequencing data. Study outcomes and limitations: Roughly five TRBV segments, including TRBV5-6, TRBV5-1 and TRBV20-1, were more frequent in patients than controls.

cDNA libraries for TCR beta contained unique molecular identifiers. TCRdb re-analysed the PCR reads in MiXCR, keeping a single row per CDR3 protein. The sample has more than 450,000 distinct CDR3 sequences, 44% seen once. What these receptors recognize is not known. Sequenced sample: blood. The receptors shown here come from a girl under 18 with multiple sclerosis.

This clonotype has only a few counts. The chain is built from TRBV20-1 and TRBJ2-7; D unresolved. The V gene lost 5 bases and the J gene lost 6 bases, with 17 bases spanning the gap. Germline V CDR1 and CDR2: DFQATT, SNEGSKA (reference sequence). This CDR3 is 13 amino acids long. The chain's CDR3 is CSASSPRTGEQYF. The CDR3 nucleotides are TGCAGTGCTTCCAGCCCCCGCACCGGCGAGCAGTACTTC.

This clonotype showed up just a few times. The chain is built from TRBV4-1 and TRBJ2-3, with D maybe TRBD2 (5 bases). The ends were cut back, 4 bases at V and 6 bases at J, with 20 bases in the middle. The CDR3 has 16 amino acids. Germline lookup yields CDR1 MGHRA and CDR2 YSYEKL. This CDR3 reads CASSRAGLPPADTQYF. The DNA for the CDR3 is TGCGCCAGCAGCCGCGCCGGACTCCCCCCCGCGGATACGCAGTATTTT.

V and J are TRBV5-1 and TRBJ2-3; 8 nucleotides match TRBD1. Germline V CDR1 and CDR2: SGHRS, YFSETQ. The junction had 9 bases not matched to a gene; V was cut back by 4 bases and J by 2 bases. This CDR3 is 16 amino acids long. This chain's CDR3 is CASSPVEGQATDTQYF. CDR3 sequence (DNA): TGCGCCAGCAGCCCCGTCGAGGGACAGGCCACAGATACGCAGTATTTT. Full variable domain (rest looked up from reference TRBV5-1 and TRBJ2-3): KAGVTQTPRYLIKTRGQQVTLSCSPISGHRSVSWYQQTPGQGLQFLFEYFSETQRNKGNFPGRFSGRQFSNSRSEMNVSTLELGDSALYLCASSPVEGQATDTQYFGPGTRLTVL.

This clonotype was picked up a small number of times. The chain recombines TRBV21-1 with TRBJ1-2. TRBV21-1 constitutes a pseudogene. The CDR3 has 11 amino acids. The CDR3 sequence is CASSKVNGYTF. Here the CDR3 DNA reads TGTGCCAGCAGCAAAGTAAATGGCTACACCTTC.

Note on this clonotype: Compared with germline, one end of the junction differs, possibly owing to a read error. The CDR3 DNA sequence: TGTGCCAGCAGCTCCACTAGCGGATCGGGACGGATCTCCTACGAGCAGTACTTT. Protein product: CASSSTSGSGRISYEQYF. This chain links TRBV7-2 with TRBJ2-7, with 8 bases identical to TRBD2. This CDR3 is 18 amino acids long. Germline V gene sequence: CDR1 SGHTA, CDR2 FQGNSA.

This sequence joins TRBV12-3 or TRBV12-4 and TRBJ1-1, with D hard to call. The CDR3 runs to 14 residues. Trimming shortened V by 6 bases and J by 5 bases, and 16 bases separated the two germline ends. As DNA, the CDR3 is TGTGCCAGCAGCCGGACCCTCGGGGATACTGAAGCTTTCTTT. This encodes CASSRTLGDTEAFF.

The rearrangement links TRBV20-1 to TRBJ2-1; D perhaps matches TRBD2 (5 bases). Trimming left V 3 bases short and J 3 bases short, with 9 bases between. The V gene's germline CDR1 is DFQATT and CDR2 SNEGSKA (reference sequence). This CDR3 contains 13 residues. The CDR3 region is CSASRDLYNEQFF. The CDR3 DNA reads TGCAGTGCTAGCCGGGATCTCTACAATGAGCAGTTCTTC.

This chain uses TRBV5-1 with TRBJ2-1; D is possibly TRBD1 (6 bases). Trimming removed 1 base at V and 3 bases at J, with 14 bases between. The CDR3 contains 16 residues. Germline V lookup: CDR1 SGHRS, CDR2 YFSETQ. CDR3 nucleotide sequence: TGCGCCAGCAGCTTGCCCTACAGGGACAACTACAATGAGCAGTTCTTC. Protein sequence: CASSLPYRDNYNEQFF.

The V call is TRBV5-1, the J call TRBJ2-1, with D tentatively TRBD1 or TRBD2 (5 bases each). The CDR3 runs to 15 residues. Trimming shortened V by 5 bases and J by 9 bases, and 21 bases separated the two germline ends. Germline V CDR1 and CDR2: SGHRS, YFSETQ. CDR3 coding DNA: TGCGCCAGCAGGAAGTTGAGGGGCGAGATAGGTGAGCAGTTCTTC. Amino acid sequence: CASRKLRGEIGEQFF.

This clonotype was seen a handful of times. The chain joins TRBV20-1 to TRBJ2-7, with D possibly matching TRBD1 (6 bases). Trimming took 5 bases from V and 6 from J, leaving 14 bases between them. Germline-derived CDR1 and CDR2 are DFQATT and SNEGSKA (reference sequence). This CDR3 has 12 residues. The CDR3 DNA sequence: TGCAGTGCTTATACACAGGGCCCCGAGCAGTACTTC. Encoded protein: CSAYTQGPEQYF.

In its sample, this clonotype was seen a few times. V is TRBV4-1 and J is TRBJ2-1, with 10 bases fitting TRBD2. Germline V gene data show CDR1 as MGHRA and CDR2 as YSYEKL. CDR3 size: 16 residues. Trimming cost V 3 bases and J 6 bases; bases outside gene matches: 8. In nucleotides, the CDR3 is TGCGCCAGCAGCCAGAGGGCTAGCGGGAGTGGCAATGAGCAGTTCTTC. Its translation is CASSQRASGSGNEQFF.

V is TRBV14 and J is TRBJ2-5; D assignment may be TRBD1 or TRBD2 (5 bases each). There are 15 residues in the CDR3. The ends were cut back, 1 base at V and 5 bases at J, with 14 bases in the middle. CDR1 is SGHDN and CDR2 is FVKESK in the germline V gene. CDR3 DNA sequence: TGTGCCAGCAGCCAAGGGGACGGTTCTGAGGAGACCCAGTACTTC. As protein: CASSQGDGSEETQYF.

This chain connects TRBV7-9 to TRBJ2-3, with 10 positions matching TRBD1. The J segment lost 6 bases and the V segment lost 5 bases, leaving 14 bases of the junction unmatched. The CDR3 is 17 residues long. Germline V lookup: CDR1 SEHNR, CDR2 FQNEAQ (reference sequence). Written as DNA, the CDR3 is TGTGCCAGCAGCAGCACTCCGGGACAGGGGTCTCCCGATACGCAGTATTTT. This sequence encodes CASSSTPGQGSPDTQYF.

In its sample, this clonotype was seen once. CDR3 protein: CASGDAGAGTYEQYF. CDR3 bases: TGTGCCAGCGGGGATGCGGGTGCAGGGACGTACGAGCAGTACTTC. V and J are TRBV25-1 and TRBJ2-7; either TRBD1 or TRBD2 may fit D (5 bases each). With 8 bases removed from V and 4 bases from J, the gap between germline ends came to 21 bases. From germline, CDR1 is MGHDK and CDR2 SYGVNS. The CDR3 spans 15 residues.

Written as DNA, the CDR3 is TGCGCCAGCAGCTTGGGAGGCGGGCTATCGCTAGCCAAAAACATTCAGTACTTC. Translating it yields CASSLGGGLSLAKNIQYF. The chain recombines TRBV5-1 with TRBJ2-4; maybe TRBD2 (5 bases). Deletions cut 0 bases from V and 0 bases from J, with 16 bases between. The CDR3 sequence is 18 residues long. Germline lookup yields CDR1 SGHRS and CDR2 YFSETQ.

The chain recombines TRBV6-5 with TRBJ2-5; D unresolved. V lost 3 bases, J lost 5 bases, and 13 bases lay in between. The CDR3 runs 14 residues. Germline V gene data show CDR1 as MNHEY and CDR2 as SVGAGI. The CDR3 here is CASSYTSGRETQYF. The CDR3 nucleotides read TGTGCCAGCAGTTATACATCGGGTCGGGAGACCCAGTACTTC.

V gene TRBV4-1 combines with J gene TRBJ2-1; no clear D. Trimming left V 1 base short and J 6 bases short, with 7 bases between. Germline CDR1 MGHRA, CDR2 YSYEKL. The CDR3 contains 13 residues. CDR3 sequence reads: CASSQVTINEQFF. CDR3 sequence (DNA): TGCGCCAGCAGCCAAGTAACTATCAATGAGCAGTTCTTC.

In this sample, this clonotype turned up a few times. The V call is TRBV20-1, the J call TRBJ2-6, with D tentatively TRBD1 (5 bases). Trimming left V 2 bases short and J 3 bases short, with 5 bases between. The CDR3 sequence is 13 residues long. CDR1 and CDR2 from the germline V gene are DFQATT and SNEGSKA (reference sequence). The CDR3 DNA reads as TGCAGTGCTAGACAGGGTGGGGCCAACGTCCTGACTTTC. Amino acid sequence: CSARQGGANVLTF.

This chain joins TRBV5-1 and TRBJ1-1; 8 positions match TRBD1. This CDR3 has 18 amino acids. The J segment lost 1 base and the V segment lost 4 bases, leaving 15 bases of the junction unmatched. Looked up from germline, CDR1 is SGHRS and CDR2 is YFSETQ. For the CDR3, the DNA is TGCGCCAGCAGCCGTACGAGGGACAGGTTATCTCAGAACACTGAAGCTTTCTTT. Its protein product is CASSRTRDRLSQNTEAFF.

This clonotype was seen at least ten times. A junction boundary mismatches the germline segment, possibly from a read error. The chain recombines TRBV5-1 with TRBJ2-5; 8 bases align to TRBD1. Germline CDR1 is SGHRS and CDR2 is YFSETQ. The CDR3 has 13 amino acids. The CDR3 here is CASSLGQEETQYF. Written as DNA, the CDR3 is TGTGCCAGCAGCTTGGGACAGGAGGAGACCCAGTACTTC.

The V gene is TRBV12-3 or TRBV12-4, the J gene TRBJ2-7; the D gene is possibly TRBD1 (5 bases). This CDR3 is built from 12 residues. V lost 7 bases to trimming and J lost 6 bases, with 13 bases between them. The CDR3 reads CASMKQQGEQYF. The CDR3 DNA is TGTGCCAGCATGAAACAGCAGGGCGAGCAGTACTTC.

This clonotype was counted between two and nine times. V and J are TRBV28 and TRBJ2-1, with 10 bases aligning to TRBD2. The CDR3 has 16 residues. Trimming removed 0 bases from V and 8 bases from J; junction bases left unmatched: 7. Germline V gene lookup returns CDR1 MDHEN and CDR2 SYDVKM. The CDR3 loop is CASSLCMLAGEDEQFF. The CDR3 bases are TGTGCCAGCAGTTTATGCATGCTAGCGGGAGAAGATGAGCAGTTCTTC. Full variable domain (outside the CDR3, taken from reference TRBV28 and TRBJ2-1): DVKVTQSSRYLVKRTGEKVFLECVQDMDHENMFWYRQDPGLGLRLIYFSYDVKMKEKGDIPEGYSVSREKKERFSLILESASTNQTSMYLCASSLCMLAGEDEQFFGPGTRLTVL.

The chain couples TRBV12-3 or TRBV12-4 to TRBJ1-1; D is perhaps TRBD1 (6 bases). The CDR3 spans 15 residues. V lost 3 bases and J lost 4, with 15 bases in between. The DNA of the CDR3 is TGTGCCAGCAGTTTGTTGACGGGGGCAGTCACTGAAGCTTTCTTT. It codes for CASSLLTGAVTEAFF.

The chain combines TRBV5-6 with TRBJ2-1; D gene ambiguous. Per the germline V gene, CDR1 is SGHDT and CDR2 is YYEEEE. V was shortened by 1 base and J by 8 bases, with 7 bases between the two germline ends. CDR3 length: 12 residues. CDR3 sequence reads: CASSLSEDEQFF. The CDR3 coding sequence is TGTGCCAGCAGCTTGAGTGAGGATGAGCAGTTCTTC.

The chain joins TRBV20-1 to TRBJ1-2; D not resolved. In germline, CDR1 is DFQATT, CDR2 SNEGSKA (reference sequence). The CDR3 is 12 residues long. V was clipped by 3 bases and J by 8 bases, with 13 bases between them. The CDR3 nucleotides are TGCAGTGCTAGTAAAGGGTTAGTAGGCTACACCTTC. Amino acid sequence: CSASKGLVGYTF.

This clonotype has a handful of counts. The chain carries TRBV7-9 and TRBJ2-1; D call uncertain. The CDR3 totals 12 residues. Germline CDR1 SEHNR, CDR2 FQNEAQ (reference sequence). The V end was cut by 2 bases, the J end by 4 bases, with 3 bases between. As DNA, the CDR3 is TGTGCCAGCAGCTTACAATACAATGAGCAGTTCTTC. It is translated as CASSLQYNEQFF.

This chain joins TRBV10-3 and TRBJ1-6; D perhaps matches TRBD1 (6 bases). CDR1 and CDR2 (germline): ENHRY, SYGVKD. The CDR3 extends over 15 amino acids. V dropped 4 bases and J dropped 8 bases, with 15 bases sitting between them. CDR3 residues: CAISAGGRGDSPLHF. The DNA for the CDR3 is TGTGCCATCAGTGCCGGGGGGCGCGGCGATTCACCCCTCCACTTT.

CDR3 loop: CASSVADDYGYTF. As DNA, the CDR3 is TGTGCCAGCAGCGTAGCTGACGACTATGGCTACACCTTC. V is TRBV9 and J is TRBJ1-2; D gene ambiguous. Trimming shortened V by 0 bases and J by 3 bases, and 6 bases separated the two germline ends. The CDR3 is made up of 13 amino acids. The germline CDR1 and CDR2 sequences are SGDLS and YYNGEE. The complete variable domain, with remaining parts taken from reference TRBV9 and TRBJ1-2, reads DSGVTQTPKHLITATGQRVTLRCSPRSGDLSVYWYQQSLDQGLQFLIQYYNGEERAKGNILERFSAQQFPDLHSELNLSSLELGDSALYFCASSVADDYGYTFGSGTRLTVV.

The chain uses TRBV19 and TRBJ2-7; D uncertain. Germline CDR1 is LNHDA and CDR2 is SQIVND (reference sequence). Trimming cost V 1 base and J 6 bases, with 13 bases left between them. The CDR3 consists of 14 residues. CDR3 residues: CASSIAPESGEQYF. The DNA for the CDR3 is TGTGCCAGTAGTATAGCCCCAGAATCCGGCGAGCAGTACTTC.

This clonotype was seen ten or more times. V is TRBV10-3 and J is TRBJ2-7; TRBD2 might be the D (7 bases). The CDR3 contains 15 residues. The germline V and J ends were trimmed by 8 bases and 5 bases, with 22 bases remaining between them. Germline V gene sequence: CDR1 ENHRY, CDR2 SYGVKD. CDR3 loop: CAIRGARDISDEQYF. The CDR3 DNA reads TGTGCCATCCGGGGGGCTCGGGACATCTCAGACGAGCAGTACTTC.

This clonotype was counted between two and nine times. This chain links TRBV27 with TRBJ1-2; 10 nucleotides line up with TRBD1. Germline V gene lookup returns CDR1 MNHEY and CDR2 SMNVEV (reference sequence). The CDR3 consists of 15 residues. V gave up 7 bases and J gave up 8 bases; unmatched junction bases: 13. CDR3 in DNA: TGTGCCAGCACCAATGACAGGGGGCTGAGAAGGGGCTACACCTTC. Translating gives CASTNDRGLRRGYTF.

This clonotype was detected ten times or more. The rearrangement joins TRBV20-1 to TRBJ2-4; 9 bases are shared with TRBD1. The junction had 10 bases not matched to a gene; V was cut back by 7 bases and J by 6 bases. CDR1 and CDR2 from the germline V gene are DFQATT and SNEGSKA (reference sequence). The CDR3 runs 14 residues. The DNA for the CDR3 is TGCAGTGTGCACCAACCGGGACAGGGAAACATTCAGTACTTC. Its translation: CSVHQPGQGNIQYF.